Sequencing of this TCR beta chain was carried out in a study of blood T cell repertoires in COVID-19. The germline V and J ends were trimmed by 5 bases and 0 bases, with 5 bases remaining between them. The germline gives CDR1 SEHNR, CDR2 FQNEAQ (reference sequence). This CDR3 is 13 amino acids long. The cohort comprised adults aged roughly 18 to 95 years residing in approximately 25 US areas. Among Cohort 3 donors, those recovered had two negative PCRs, clearance, or symptom resolution. Libraries were prepared by immunoSEQ multiplex PCR; TCRdb keeps only in-frame clonotypes and omits some of them. The sample shows 350,000 to 400,000 clones, over 75% of them seen only once.

The sequenced sample consisted of PBMCs or T cells enriched from blood (not recorded which). The genes are TRBV7-9 and TRBJ1-3, with D hard to call. The TCR originated in a woman in her twenties or thirties who had recovered from COVID-19. CDR3 amino acids: CASSLSSGNTIYF. Here the CDR3 DNA reads TGTGCCAGCAGCCTAAGCTCTGGAAACACCATATATTTT.